The clone carrying this T cell receptor beta chain has a single count. The antigen is unknown. This sample is drawn from a study of T cell responses to AZD1222 COVID-19 vaccine. General study findings and limits: Spike-specific TCR breadth and depth both grew after two AZD1222 doses. In all cases, repertoires were sampled only after the peak T cell response.

Germline assignment: CDR1 MNHEY and CDR2 SVGAGI. The CDR3 is 11 residues long. V lost 7 bases, J lost 7 bases, and 5 bases lay in between. Clones were sequenced by immunoSEQ multiplex PCR, and TCRdb holds only the in-frame ones, with some missing. The data show about 130,000 clones, 92% seen once. The TCR was taken from an adult in good health. The chain employs TRBV6-5 and TRBJ1-6; unclear D gene. This sample comprised peripheral blood, obtained on day 0 of AZD1222 vaccination. CDR3: CASMNNSPLHF. CDR3 DNA sequence: TGTGCCAGCATGAACAATTCACCCCTCCACTTT.